This TCR beta chain stems from a study of blood T cell repertoires in COVID-19. Data came from immunoSEQ multiplex PCR; TCRdb stores just in-frame clones and leaves some out. The sample carries 250,000 to 350,000 clones, over 75% recorded once. J was trimmed by 3 bases and V by 6 bases; bases with no gene match: 5. Looked up from germline, CDR1 is SQVTM and CDR2 is ANQGSEA. This CDR3 has 13 residues. This TCR came from a woman in her 30s who had recovered from COVID-19. The J gene is TRBJ1-5, the V gene TRBV29-1, with 7 bases aligning to TRBD1. Sequencing used PBMCs or T cells enriched from blood (not recorded which). CDR3 nucleotides: TGCAGCGTGTGGACAGGCTCCAATCAGCCCCAGCATTTT. This codes for CSVWTGSNQPQHF.